Below, 9 T cell receptor beta chains from the same sample are listed, as sequenced in a study of beta chain features in type 1 diabetes. Expressed TCRB transcripts were sequenced because the isolated RNA had all been reverse transcribed beforehand. This table comes from immunoSEQ multiplex PCR, and its TCRdb copy is limited to in-frame clones, with some not included. The sample includes approximately 200,000 clones, more than 9% of them seen just once. The source material was naive CD4+ T cells from blood. These receptors were collected from a woman aged 18 to 35 in good health.

This chain joins TRBV5-1 and TRBJ1-3; D is possibly TRBD1 (6 bases). CDR3 length: 13 residues. Germline V lookup: CDR1 SGHRS, CDR2 YFSETQ. The V gene lost 3 bases and the J gene lost 4 bases, with 8 bases spanning the gap. This chain's CDR3 is CASSSGEGNTIYF. The CDR3 nucleotides are TGCGCCAGCAGCTCAGGGGAAGGAAACACCATATATTTT.

This clone was recorded at least ten times. This chain connects TRBV9 to TRBJ2-1; D not resolved. Germline V CDR1 and CDR2: SGDLS, YYNGEE. Trimming pared 0 bases from V and 2 bases from J, leaving 6 bases between. This CDR3 comprises 14 residues. CDR3 region: CASSVVAAYNEQFF. The CDR3 DNA reads as TGTGCCAGCAGCGTAGTGGCGGCCTACAATGAGCAGTTCTTC.

This clone was observed a handful of times. The chain has TRBV29-1 and TRBJ2-2; the match to TRBD1 covers 9 bases. CDR3 length: 13 amino acids. Unmatched junction bases numbered 7, after V lost 7 bases and J lost 7 bases. Germline V gene sequence: CDR1 SQVTM, CDR2 ANQGSEA. The CDR3 loop is CSGDGTGNGELFF. DNA of the CDR3: TGCAGCGGCGATGGGACAGGGAACGGGGAGCTGTTTTTT.

The table lists this clone with a few counts. The chain carries TRBV29-1 and TRBJ1-1; D possibly corresponds to TRBD1 (6 bases). V was pared by 5 bases and J by 0 bases, with 10 bases between. The V gene's germline CDR1 is SQVTM and CDR2 ANQGSEA. This CDR3 region has 13 residues. The CDR3 DNA sequence: TGCAGCGTTCTAGGACAGTTGAACACTGAAGCTTTCTTT. It yields the protein CSVLGQLNTEAFF.

The chain employs TRBV30 and TRBJ2-7, with D possibly matching TRBD2 (5 bases). The germline CDR1 and CDR2 sequences are GTSNPN and SVGIG (reference sequence). Trimming took 8 bases from V and 2 from J, leaving 19 bases between them. There are 14 residues in the CDR3. The CDR3 is CAHSGRRIPYEQYF. CDR3 nucleotides: TGTGCCCATTCCGGCAGGAGGATTCCCTACGAGCAGTACTTC.

The chain uses TRBV6-6 and TRBJ1-3; D ambiguous. Germline values: CDR1 MNHNY, CDR2 SVGAGI (reference sequence). The CDR3 is 13 residues long. With 7 bases removed from V and 4 bases from J, the gap between germline ends came to 11 bases. CDR3 nucleotide sequence: TGTGCCAGCACAGGTTATTCCGGAAACACCATATATTTT. It specifies CASTGYSGNTIYF.

The chain joins TRBV7-6 to TRBJ1-2; D is unclear. The CDR3 loop spans 13 amino acids. The V and J ends lost 4 bases and 4 bases respectively, with 10 bases between them. CDR1 is SGHVS, CDR2 FNYEAQ, per germline. The CDR3 is CASSSGRSYGYTF. Written as DNA, the CDR3 is TGTGCCAGCAGCTCAGGCAGAAGCTATGGCTACACCTTC.

This clone came up a few times. The DNA of the CDR3 is TGTGCCAGCAGCGTCCGAGAAAACTATGGCTACACCTTC. Protein: CASSVRENYGYTF. The V gene is TRBV9, the J gene TRBJ1-2; the D is unclear. Germline loops: CDR1 SGDLS, CDR2 YYNGEE. The CDR3 totals 13 residues. The germline V and J ends were trimmed by 2 bases and 2 bases, with 7 bases remaining between them. The full variable domain, completed using reference TRBV9 and TRBJ1-2, is DSGVTQTPKHLITATGQRVTLRCSPRSGDLSVYWYQQSLDQGLQFLIQYYNGEERAKGNILERFSAQQFPDLHSELNLSSLELGDSALYFCASSVRENYGYTFGSGTRLTVV.

This sequence joins TRBV7-9 and TRBJ1-2; D possibly corresponds to TRBD1 (6 bases). V dropped 5 bases and J dropped 8 bases, with 18 bases sitting between them. The CDR3 runs 14 residues. Per the germline V gene, CDR1 is SEHNR and CDR2 is FQNEAQ (reference sequence). The CDR3 DNA follows: TGTGCCAGCAGCGCCGCTGCGGGGGCGAACGGCTACACCTTC. Amino acid sequence: CASSAAAGANGYTF.